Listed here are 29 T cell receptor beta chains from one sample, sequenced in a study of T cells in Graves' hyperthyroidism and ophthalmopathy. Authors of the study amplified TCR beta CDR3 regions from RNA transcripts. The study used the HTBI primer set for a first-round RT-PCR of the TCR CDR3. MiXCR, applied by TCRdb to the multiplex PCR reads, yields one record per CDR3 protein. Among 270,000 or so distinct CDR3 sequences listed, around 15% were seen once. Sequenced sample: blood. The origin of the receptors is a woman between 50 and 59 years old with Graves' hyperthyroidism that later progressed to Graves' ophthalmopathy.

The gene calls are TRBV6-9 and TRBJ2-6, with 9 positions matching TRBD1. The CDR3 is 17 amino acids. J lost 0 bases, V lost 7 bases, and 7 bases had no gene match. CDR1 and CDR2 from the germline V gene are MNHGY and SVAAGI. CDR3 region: CASTLGQGGSGANVLTF. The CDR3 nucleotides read TGTGCCAGCACCTTGGGACAGGGAGGCTCTGGGGCCAACGTCCTGACTTTC.

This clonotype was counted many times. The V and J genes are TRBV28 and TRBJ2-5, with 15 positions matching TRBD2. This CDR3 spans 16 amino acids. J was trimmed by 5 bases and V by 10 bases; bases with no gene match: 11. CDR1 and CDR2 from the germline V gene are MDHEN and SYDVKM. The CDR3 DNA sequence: TGTGCCATCGATGTTGGACTAGCGGGAGGGAGGGAGACCCAGTACTTC. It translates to CAIDVGLAGGRETQYF.

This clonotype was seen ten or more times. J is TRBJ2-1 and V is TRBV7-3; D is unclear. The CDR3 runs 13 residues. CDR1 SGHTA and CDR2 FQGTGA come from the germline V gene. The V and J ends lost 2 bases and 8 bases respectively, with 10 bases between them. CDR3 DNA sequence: TGTGCCAGCAGCTTAGATATGGGGTATGAGCAGTTCTTC. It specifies CASSLDMGYEQFF.

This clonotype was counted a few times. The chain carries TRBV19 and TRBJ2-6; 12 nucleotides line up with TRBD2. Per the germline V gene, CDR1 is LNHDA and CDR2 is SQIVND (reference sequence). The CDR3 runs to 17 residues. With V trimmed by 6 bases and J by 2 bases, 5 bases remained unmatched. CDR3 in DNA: TGTGCCAGTAGCTCCCTAGCGGGAGGGCCTGGGGCCAACGTCCTGACTTTC. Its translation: CASSSLAGGPGANVLTF. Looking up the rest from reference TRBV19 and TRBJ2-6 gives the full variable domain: DGGITQSPKYLFRKEGQNVTLSCEQNLNHDAMYWYRQDPGQGLRLIYYSQIVNDFQKGDIAEGYSVSREKKESFPLTVTSAQKNPTAFYLCASSSLAGGPGANVLTFGAGSRLTVL.

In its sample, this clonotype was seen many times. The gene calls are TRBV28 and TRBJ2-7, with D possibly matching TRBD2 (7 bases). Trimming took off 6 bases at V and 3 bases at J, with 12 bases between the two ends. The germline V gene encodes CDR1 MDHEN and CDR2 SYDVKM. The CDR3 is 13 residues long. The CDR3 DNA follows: TGTGCCAGCAGAGAGGGGGGGTACTACGAGCAGTACTTC. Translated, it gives CASREGGYYEQYF.

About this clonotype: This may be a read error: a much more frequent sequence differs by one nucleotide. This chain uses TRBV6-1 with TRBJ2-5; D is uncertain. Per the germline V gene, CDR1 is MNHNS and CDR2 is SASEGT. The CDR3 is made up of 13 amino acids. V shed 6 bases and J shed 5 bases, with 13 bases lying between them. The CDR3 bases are TGTGCCAGCAGCGCCTGGTGGATGGAGACCCAGTACTTC. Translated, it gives CASSAWWMETQYF.

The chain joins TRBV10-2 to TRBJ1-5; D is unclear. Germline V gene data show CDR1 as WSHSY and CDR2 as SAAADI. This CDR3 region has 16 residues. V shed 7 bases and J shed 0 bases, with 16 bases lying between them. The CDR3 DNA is TGCGCCAGCAAGGGCCGTTGGCTTGATAGCAATCAGCCCCAGCATTTT. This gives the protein CASKGRWLDSNQPQHF.

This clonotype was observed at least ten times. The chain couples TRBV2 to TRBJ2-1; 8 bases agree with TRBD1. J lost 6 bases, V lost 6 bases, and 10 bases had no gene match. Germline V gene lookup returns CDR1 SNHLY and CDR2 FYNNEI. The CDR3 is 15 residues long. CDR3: CASRPGTGGPNEQFF. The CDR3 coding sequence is TGTGCCAGCAGACCAGGGACAGGTGGCCCCAATGAGCAGTTCTTC.

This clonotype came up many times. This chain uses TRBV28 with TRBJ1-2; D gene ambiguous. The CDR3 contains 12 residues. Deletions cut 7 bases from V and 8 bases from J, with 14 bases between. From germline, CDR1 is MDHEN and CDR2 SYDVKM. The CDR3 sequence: CASTELSGGYTF. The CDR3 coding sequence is TGTGCCAGCACGGAGCTTTCTGGAGGCTACACCTTC.

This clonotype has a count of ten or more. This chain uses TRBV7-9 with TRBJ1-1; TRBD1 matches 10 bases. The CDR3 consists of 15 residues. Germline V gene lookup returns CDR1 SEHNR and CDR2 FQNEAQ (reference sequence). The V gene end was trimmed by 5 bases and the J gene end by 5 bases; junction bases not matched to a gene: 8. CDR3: CASSPMGQGRTEAFF. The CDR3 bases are TGTGCCAGCAGCCCGATGGGACAGGGGCGGACTGAAGCTTTCTTT.

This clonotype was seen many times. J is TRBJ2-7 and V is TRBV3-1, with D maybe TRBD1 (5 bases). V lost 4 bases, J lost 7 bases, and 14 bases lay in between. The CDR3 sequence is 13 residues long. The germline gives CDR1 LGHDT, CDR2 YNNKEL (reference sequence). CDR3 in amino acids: CASSRQNYGEQYF. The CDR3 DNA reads TGTGCCAGCAGCCGACAGAACTACGGGGAGCAGTACTTC.

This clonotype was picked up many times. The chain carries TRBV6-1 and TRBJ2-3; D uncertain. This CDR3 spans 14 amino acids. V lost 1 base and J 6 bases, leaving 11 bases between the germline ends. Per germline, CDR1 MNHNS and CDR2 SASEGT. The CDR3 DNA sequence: TGTGCCAGCAGTGAAGACCCTTCCGTCGATACGCAGTATTTT. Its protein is CASSEDPSVDTQYF.

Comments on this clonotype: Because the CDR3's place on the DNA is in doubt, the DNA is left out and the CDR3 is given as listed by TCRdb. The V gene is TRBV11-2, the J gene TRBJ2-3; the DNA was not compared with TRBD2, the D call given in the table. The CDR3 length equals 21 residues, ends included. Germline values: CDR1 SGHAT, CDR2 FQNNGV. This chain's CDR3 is CASSFYICSATLAGATDTQYF.

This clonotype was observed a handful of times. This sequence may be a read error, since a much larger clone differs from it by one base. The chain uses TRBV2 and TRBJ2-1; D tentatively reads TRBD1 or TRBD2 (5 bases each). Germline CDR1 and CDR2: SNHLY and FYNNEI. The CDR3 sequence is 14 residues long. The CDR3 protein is CASRDASSYDEQFF. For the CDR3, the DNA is TGTGCCAGCCGGGACGCTAGCTCCTACGATGAGCAGTTCTTC.

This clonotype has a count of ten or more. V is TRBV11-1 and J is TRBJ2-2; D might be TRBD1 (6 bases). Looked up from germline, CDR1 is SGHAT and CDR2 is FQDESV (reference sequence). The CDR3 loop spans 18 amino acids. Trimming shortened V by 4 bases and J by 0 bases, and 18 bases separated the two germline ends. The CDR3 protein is CASSSPVSKGANTGELFF. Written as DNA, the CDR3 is TGTGCCAGCAGCTCCCCTGTGAGCAAGGGGGCGAACACCGGGGAGCTGTTTTTT. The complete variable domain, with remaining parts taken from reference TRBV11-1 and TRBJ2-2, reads EAEVAQSPRYKITEKSQAVAFWCDPISGHATLYWYRQILGQGPELLVQFQDESVVDDSQLPKDRFSAERLKGVDSTLKIQPAELGDSAMYLCASSSPVSKGANTGELFFGEGSRLTVL.

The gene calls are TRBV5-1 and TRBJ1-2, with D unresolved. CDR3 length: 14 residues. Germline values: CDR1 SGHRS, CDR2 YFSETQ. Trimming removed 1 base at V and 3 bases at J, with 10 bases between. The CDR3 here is CASSLSAGDYGYTF. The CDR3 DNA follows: TGCGCCAGCAGCTTGTCCGCAGGTGACTATGGCTACACCTTC.

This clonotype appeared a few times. CDR3: CASSPMEGTAYNEQFF. Written as DNA, the CDR3 is TGTGCCAGCAGCCCCATGGAAGGGACAGCCTACAATGAGCAGTTCTTC. The chain combines TRBV7-3 with TRBJ2-1, with 7 positions matching TRBD1. Trimming took 5 bases from V and 2 from J; bases not matched to a gene: 9. Per germline, CDR1 SGHTA and CDR2 FQGTGA. This CDR3 has 16 residues.

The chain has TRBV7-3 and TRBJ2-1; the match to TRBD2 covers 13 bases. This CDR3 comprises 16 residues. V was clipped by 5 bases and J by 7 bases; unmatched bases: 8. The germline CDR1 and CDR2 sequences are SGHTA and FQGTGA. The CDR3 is CASSPPGLAGINEQFF. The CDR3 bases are TGTGCCAGCAGCCCACCGGGACTAGCGGGAATTAATGAGCAGTTCTTC.

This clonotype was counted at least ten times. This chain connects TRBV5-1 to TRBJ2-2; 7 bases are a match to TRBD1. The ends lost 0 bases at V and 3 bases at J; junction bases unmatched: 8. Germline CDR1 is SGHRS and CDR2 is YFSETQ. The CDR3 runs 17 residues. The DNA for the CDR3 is TGCGCCAGCAGCTTGGGGGCCCGGGACAGTCACACCGGGGAGCTGTTTTTT. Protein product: CASSLGARDSHTGELFF.

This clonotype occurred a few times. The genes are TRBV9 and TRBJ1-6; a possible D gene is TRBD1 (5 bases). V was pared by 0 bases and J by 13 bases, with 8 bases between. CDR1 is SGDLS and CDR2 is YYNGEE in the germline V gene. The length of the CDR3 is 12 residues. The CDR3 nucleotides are TGTGCCAGCAGCGTAGTCCGGGGGCCCCTCCACTTT. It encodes CASSVVRGPLHF.

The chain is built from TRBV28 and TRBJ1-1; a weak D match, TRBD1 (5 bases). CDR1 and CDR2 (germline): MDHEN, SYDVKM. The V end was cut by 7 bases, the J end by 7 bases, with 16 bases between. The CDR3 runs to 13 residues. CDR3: CASIRGSTSEAFF. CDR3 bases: TGTGCCAGCATTCGGGGCTCAACGAGTGAAGCTTTCTTT.

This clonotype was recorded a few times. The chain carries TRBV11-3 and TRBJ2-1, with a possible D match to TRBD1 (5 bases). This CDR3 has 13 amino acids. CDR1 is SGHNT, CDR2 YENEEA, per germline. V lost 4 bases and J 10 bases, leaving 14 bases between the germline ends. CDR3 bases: TGTGCCAGCAGCTCGGGCCCGTGGGGCGAGCAGTTCTTC. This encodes CASSSGPWGEQFF.

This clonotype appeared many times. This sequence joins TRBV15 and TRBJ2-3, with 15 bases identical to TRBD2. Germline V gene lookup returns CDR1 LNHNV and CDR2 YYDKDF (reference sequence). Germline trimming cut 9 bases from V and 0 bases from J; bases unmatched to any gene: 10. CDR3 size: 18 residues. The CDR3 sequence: CATRPGLAGGISTDTQYF. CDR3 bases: TGTGCCACTAGGCCGGGACTAGCGGGAGGTATCAGCACAGATACGCAGTATTTT.

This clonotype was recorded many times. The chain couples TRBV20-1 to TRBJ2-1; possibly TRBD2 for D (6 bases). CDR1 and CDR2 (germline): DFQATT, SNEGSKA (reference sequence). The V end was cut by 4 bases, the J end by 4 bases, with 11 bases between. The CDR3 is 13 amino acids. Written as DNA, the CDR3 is TGCAGTGCTAAGGAGGGTTTTTACAATGAGCAGTTCTTC. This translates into CSAKEGFYNEQFF.

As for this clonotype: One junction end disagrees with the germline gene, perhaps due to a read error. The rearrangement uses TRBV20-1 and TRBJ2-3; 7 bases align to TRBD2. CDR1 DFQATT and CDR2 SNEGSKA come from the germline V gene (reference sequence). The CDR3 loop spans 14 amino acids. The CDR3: CSARGRNIGDTQYF. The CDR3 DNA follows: TGCAGTGCCCGCGGGAGAAACATTGGGGATACGCAATATTTT.

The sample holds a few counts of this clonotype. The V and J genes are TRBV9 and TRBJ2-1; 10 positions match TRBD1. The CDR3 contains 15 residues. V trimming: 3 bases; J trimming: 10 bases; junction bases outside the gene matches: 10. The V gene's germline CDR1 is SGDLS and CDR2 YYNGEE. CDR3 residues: CASSAPGTGDVEQFF. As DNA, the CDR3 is TGTGCCAGCAGCGCGCCCGGGACAGGGGATGTGGAGCAGTTCTTC.

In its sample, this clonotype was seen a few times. The CDR3 loop is CASSLAGRNNEQFF. CDR3 coding DNA: TGTGCCAGCAGTCTAGCGGGGAGGAACAATGAGCAGTTCTTC. The J gene is TRBJ2-1, the V gene TRBV14; TRBD2 matches at 9 bases. The CDR3 is 14 amino acids. The V gene's germline CDR1 is SGHDN and CDR2 FVKESK. V shed 6 bases, J shed 5 bases, and the junction held 5 bases outside the gene matches.

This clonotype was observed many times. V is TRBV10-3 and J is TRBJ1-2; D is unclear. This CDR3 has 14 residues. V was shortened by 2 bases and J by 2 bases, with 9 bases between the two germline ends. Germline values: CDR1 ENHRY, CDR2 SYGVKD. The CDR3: CAISEDGLNYGYTF. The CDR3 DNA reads TGTGCCATCAGTGAGGACGGCCTCAACTATGGCTACACCTTC.

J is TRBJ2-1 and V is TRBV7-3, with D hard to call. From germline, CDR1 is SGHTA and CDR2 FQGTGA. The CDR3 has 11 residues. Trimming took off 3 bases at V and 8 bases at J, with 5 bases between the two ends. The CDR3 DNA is TGTGCCAGCAGCTTTACCGATGAGCAGTTCTTC. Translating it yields CASSFTDEQFF.